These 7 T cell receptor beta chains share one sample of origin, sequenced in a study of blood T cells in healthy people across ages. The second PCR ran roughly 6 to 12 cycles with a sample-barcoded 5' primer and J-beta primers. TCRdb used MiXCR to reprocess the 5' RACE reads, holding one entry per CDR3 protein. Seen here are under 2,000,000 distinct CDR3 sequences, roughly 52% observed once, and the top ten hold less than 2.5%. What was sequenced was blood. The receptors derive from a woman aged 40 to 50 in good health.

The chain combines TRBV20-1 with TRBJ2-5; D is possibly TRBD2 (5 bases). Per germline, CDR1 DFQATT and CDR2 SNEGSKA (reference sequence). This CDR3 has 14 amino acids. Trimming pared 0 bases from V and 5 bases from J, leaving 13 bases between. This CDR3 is CSARDQTRVETQYF. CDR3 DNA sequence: TGCAGTGCTAGAGACCAAACTAGAGTGGAGACCCAGTACTTC.

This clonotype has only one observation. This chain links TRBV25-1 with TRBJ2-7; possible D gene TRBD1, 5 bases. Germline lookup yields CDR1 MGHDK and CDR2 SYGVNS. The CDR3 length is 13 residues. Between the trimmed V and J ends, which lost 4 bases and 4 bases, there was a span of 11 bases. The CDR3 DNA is TGTGCCAGCAGTGGCAGACAGATTTACGAGCAGTACTTC. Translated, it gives CASSGRQIYEQYF.

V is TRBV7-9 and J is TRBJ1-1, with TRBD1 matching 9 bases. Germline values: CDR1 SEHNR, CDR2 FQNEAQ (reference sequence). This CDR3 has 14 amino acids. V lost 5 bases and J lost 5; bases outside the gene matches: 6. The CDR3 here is CASSVQGAGTEAFF. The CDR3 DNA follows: TGTGCCAGCAGCGTACAGGGGGCAGGGACTGAAGCTTTCTTT.

The DNA of the CDR3 is TGCGCCAGCAGTGAGTCGTCAGACCGCACAGATACGCAGTATTTT. It specifies CASSESSDRTDTQYF. V and J are TRBV10-1 and TRBJ2-3; no clear D. This CDR3 region has 15 residues. Per the germline V gene, CDR1 is WNHNN and CDR2 is SYGVQD (reference sequence). V shed 0 bases and J shed 1 base, with 8 bases lying between them.

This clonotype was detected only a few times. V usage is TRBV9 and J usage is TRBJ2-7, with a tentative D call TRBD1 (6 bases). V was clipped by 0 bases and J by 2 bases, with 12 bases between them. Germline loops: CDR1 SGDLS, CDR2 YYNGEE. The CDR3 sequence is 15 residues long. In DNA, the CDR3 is TGTGCCAGCAGCGTAGACCAGGGGCGTACCTACGAGCAGTACTTC. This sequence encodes CASSVDQGRTYEQYF.

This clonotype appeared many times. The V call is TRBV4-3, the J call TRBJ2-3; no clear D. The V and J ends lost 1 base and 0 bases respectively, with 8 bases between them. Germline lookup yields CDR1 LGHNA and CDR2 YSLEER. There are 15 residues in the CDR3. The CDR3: CASSQGLGSTDTQYF. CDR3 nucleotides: TGCGCCAGCAGCCAAGGTTTAGGGAGCACAGATACGCAGTATTTT.

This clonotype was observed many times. CDR3 loop: CAIAGGEETQYF. The CDR3 DNA reads as TGTGCCATCGCAGGGGGCGAGGAGACCCAGTACTTC. The chain combines TRBV28 with TRBJ2-5; 8 positions agree with TRBD1. The germline V gene has CDR1 MDHEN and CDR2 SYDVKM. This CDR3 comprises 12 residues. Unmatched junction bases numbered 6, after V lost 10 bases and J lost 5 bases.